The rows below give T cell receptor beta chains drawn from one sample of a study of identical twins. Via MiXCR, TCRdb re-called the 5' RACE reads, giving one row per CDR3 protein. The table lists 200,000 to 250,000 distinct CDR3 sequences, approximately 8.3% of them singletons, with approximately 2% in the top ten. The sample also formed part of further work on yellow fever vaccine responses in identical twins.

The specimen sequenced was memory (CD45RO+) T cells sorted from blood. Receptors originate from a woman aged 18 to 35 in good health. The CDR3 runs from the conserved cysteine through the conserved F or W. D genes are given only for firm matches. Rows give clone size only sometimes, using once, few, many, or a class for an expanded clone.

v_gene,d_gene,len,abundance,j_gene,CDR3nt,CDR3aa
TRBV20-1,.,14,few,TRBJ2-2,TGCAGTACGGGAGAGCTCAGGAACACCGGGGAGCTGTTTTTT,CSTGELRNTGELFF
TRBV18,TRBD2,12,few,TRBJ2-1,TGTGCCAGCTCAGCCAGCGGGAAGGAGCAGTTCTTC,CASSASGKEQFF
TRBV7-9,.,14,few,TRBJ2-5,TGTGCCAGCAGCTTCTCCTCAAACGAAGAGACCCAGTACTTC,CASSFSSNEETQYF
TRBV28,.,12,.,TRBJ2-7,TGTGCCAGCAGTTTTGCACACTACGAGCAGTACTTC,CASSFAHYEQYF
TRBV7-6,.,15,few,TRBJ2-1,TGTGCCAGCAGCCCTGGGGTGGCGCAAGAAAATGAGCAGTTCTTC,CASSPGVAQENEQFF
TRBV6-6,.,13,.,TRBJ2-7,TGTGCCAGCAGTTACGTCCCCCGTTACGAGCAGTACTTC,CASSYVPRYEQYF
TRBV6-5,.,15,many,TRBJ2-5,TGTGCCAGCAGTTACGGCTGGGGAGGCGCAGAGACCCAGTACTTC,CASSYGWGGAETQYF
TRBV30,.,14,few,TRBJ2-3,TGTGCCTGGATGTTTGGGGGGACCACAGATACGCAGTATTTT,CAWMFGGTTDTQYF
TRBV7-9,.,15,many,TRBJ2-5,TGTGCCAGCAGCTTAGGGTTCTCGTACCAAGAGACCCAGTACTTC,CASSLGFSYQETQYF
TRBV14,.,15,.,TRBJ2-2,TGTGCCAGCAGCCAAGATCGGGGAGACACCGGGGAGCTGTTTTTT,CASSQDRGDTGELFF
TRBV4-1,.,15,.,TRBJ2-3,TGCGCCAGCAGCCAAGGTTCCCGGTACACAGATACGCAGTATTTT,CASSQGSRYTDTQYF
TRBV7-2,.,13,many,TRBJ2-5,TGTGCCAGCAGCTTAGACCCGCGAGAGACCCAGTACTTC,CASSLDPRETQYF
TRBV2,.,11,.,TRBJ2-7,TGTGCCAGAGGTGGGCGGGACGAGCAGTACTTC,CARGGRDEQYF
TRBV9,.,14,few,TRBJ2-5,TGTGCCAGCAGCGTAGATCCGGGGATAGAGACCCAGTACTTC,CASSVDPGIETQYF
TRBV27,TRBD1,16,.,TRBJ1-4,TGTGCCAGCAGTTCCTACCCCGGACAGGTTAATGAAAAACTGTTTTTT,CASSSYPGQVNEKLFF
TRBV6-1,TRBD2,15,.,TRBJ2-1,TGTGCCAGCAGACTAGGACTAGCATCCTACAATGAGCAGTTCTTC,CASRLGLASYNEQFF
TRBV10-2,.,16,.,TRBJ2-5,TGCGCCAGCAGTAAGACCTTAGGACTGGGACAAGAGACCCAGTACTTC,CASSKTLGLGQETQYF
TRBV2,.,18,.,TRBJ2-7,TGTGCCAGCAGTGTGAGCCCCCCAACCTCCCTCGGTAACTACGAGCAGTACTTC,CASSVSPPTSLGNYEQYF
TRBV20-1,TRBD1,14,many,TRBJ1-5,TGCAGTGCTAGACCGGGACAGGATAGTCAGCCCCAGCATTTT,CSARPGQDSQPQHF
TRBV5-6,.,12,few,TRBJ1-2,TGTGCCAGCAGCGAAACGGTCTATGGCTACACCTTC,CASSETVYGYTF